This T cell receptor beta chain was profiled in a study of preoperative IRX-2 immunotherapy in early breast cancer (dated by TCRdb to about 2019). CDR1 and CDR2 are drawn from the germline V gene: MDHEN, SYDVKM. V is cut by 3 bases and J by 0 bases, and the space between the germline ends is 6 bases. Including the terminal cysteine and phenylalanine, the CDR3 comprises 14 residues. Left in the record is the CDR3 DNA by itself, 42 bases read in frame from the first base. The sample's treatment or condition label is to be understood as: preoperative locoregional IRX-2 cytokine immunotherapy. The samples were obtained from a phase Ib study that tested preoperative, locoregional IRX-2 cytokine immunotherapy meant to prime immune responses. Donors were patients with early-stage breast cancer who received IRX-2 before surgery. Libraries came from the immunoSEQ multiplex PCR assay. TCRdb stores this immuneACCESS table with in-frame sequences only. Part of the clones is absent; in the studies checked, under half of the shortfall reflects unresolved V genes, and no reason is known for the rest. The sample includes approximately 96,000 clones, with 86% observed a single time. About 1.9% of the sample is held by the ten biggest clonotypes.

Worth noting for this clone: The target of this receptor is not known. The input lacks base qualities; no much larger clone sits a single base away.

This TCR derives from a human donor with breast cancer. Recombination linked TRBV28 to TRBJ1-3; the D gene remains uncertain. The sample consisted of tumor tissue, taken after IRX-2 immunotherapy. The DNA reads TGTGCCAGCAGTTTGGGTTTCTCTGGAAACACCATATATTTT. This is translated as CASSLGFSGNTIYF.